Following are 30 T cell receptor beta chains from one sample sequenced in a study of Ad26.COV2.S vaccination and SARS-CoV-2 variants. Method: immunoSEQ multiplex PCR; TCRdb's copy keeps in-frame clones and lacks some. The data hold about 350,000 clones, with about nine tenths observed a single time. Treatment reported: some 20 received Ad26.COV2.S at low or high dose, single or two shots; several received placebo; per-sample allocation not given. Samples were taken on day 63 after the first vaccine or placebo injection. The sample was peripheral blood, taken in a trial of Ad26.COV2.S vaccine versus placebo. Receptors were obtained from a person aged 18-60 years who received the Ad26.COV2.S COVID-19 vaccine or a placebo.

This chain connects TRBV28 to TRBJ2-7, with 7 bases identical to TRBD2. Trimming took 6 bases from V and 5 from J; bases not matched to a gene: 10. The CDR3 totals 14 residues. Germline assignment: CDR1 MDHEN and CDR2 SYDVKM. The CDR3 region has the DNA TGTGCCAGCAGCCGTCTTTTTAGCGGGCACGAGCAGTACTTC. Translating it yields CASSRLFSGHEQYF.

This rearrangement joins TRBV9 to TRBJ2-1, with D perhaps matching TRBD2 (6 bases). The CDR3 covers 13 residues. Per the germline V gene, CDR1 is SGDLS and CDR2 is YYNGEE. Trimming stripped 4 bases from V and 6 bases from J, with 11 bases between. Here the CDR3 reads CASSIGSANEQFF. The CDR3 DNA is TGTGCCAGCAGCATCGGGAGCGCCAATGAGCAGTTCTTC.

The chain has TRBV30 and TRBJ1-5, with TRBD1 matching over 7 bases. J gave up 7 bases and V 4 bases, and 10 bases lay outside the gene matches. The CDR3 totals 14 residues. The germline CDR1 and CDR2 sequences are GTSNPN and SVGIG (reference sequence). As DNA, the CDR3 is TGTGCCTGGACCCTTAGGGCAGGGGGGCAGCCCCAGCATTTT. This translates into CAWTLRAGGQPQHF. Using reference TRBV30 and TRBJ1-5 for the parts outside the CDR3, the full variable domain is SQTIHQWPATLVQPVGSPLSLECTVEGTSNPNLYWYRQAAGRGLQLLFYSVGIGQISSEVPQNLSASRPQDRQFILSSKKLLLSDSGFYLCAWTLRAGGQPQHFGDGTRLSIL.

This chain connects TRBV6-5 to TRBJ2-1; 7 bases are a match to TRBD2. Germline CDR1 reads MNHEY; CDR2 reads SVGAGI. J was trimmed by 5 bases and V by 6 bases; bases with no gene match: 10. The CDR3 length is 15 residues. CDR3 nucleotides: TGTGCCAGCAGCTACCCGGGGACTACCGACAATGAGCAGTTCTTC. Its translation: CASSYPGTTDNEQFF.

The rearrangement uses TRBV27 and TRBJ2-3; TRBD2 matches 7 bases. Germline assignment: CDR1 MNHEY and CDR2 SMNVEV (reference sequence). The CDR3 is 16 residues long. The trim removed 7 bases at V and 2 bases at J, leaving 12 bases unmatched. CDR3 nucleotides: TGTGCCAGCAATGATGGACTAGTTGGGCCCACAGATACGCAGTATTTT. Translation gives CASNDGLVGPTDTQYF.

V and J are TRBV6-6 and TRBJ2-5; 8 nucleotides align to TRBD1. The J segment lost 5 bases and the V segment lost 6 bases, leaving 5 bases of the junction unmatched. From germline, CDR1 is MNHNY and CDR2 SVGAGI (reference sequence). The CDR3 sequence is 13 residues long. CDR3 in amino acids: CASRTGGPETQYF. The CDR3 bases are TGTGCCAGCAGAACAGGGGGTCCGGAGACCCAGTACTTC.

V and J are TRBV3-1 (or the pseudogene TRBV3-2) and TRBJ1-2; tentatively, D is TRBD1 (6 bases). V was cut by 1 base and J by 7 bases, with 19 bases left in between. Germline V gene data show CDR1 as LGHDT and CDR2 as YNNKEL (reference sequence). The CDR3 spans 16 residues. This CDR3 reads CASSQAPLRQGSGYTF. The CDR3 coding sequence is TGTGCCAGCAGCCAAGCCCCCTTAAGGCAGGGGAGTGGCTACACCTTC.

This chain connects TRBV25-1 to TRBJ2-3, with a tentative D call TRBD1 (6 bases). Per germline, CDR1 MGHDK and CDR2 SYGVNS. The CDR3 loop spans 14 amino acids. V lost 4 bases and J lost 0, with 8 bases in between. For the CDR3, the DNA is TGTGCCAGCAGTGCGCAGGGGAGCACAGATACGCAGTATTTT. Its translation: CASSAQGSTDTQYF.

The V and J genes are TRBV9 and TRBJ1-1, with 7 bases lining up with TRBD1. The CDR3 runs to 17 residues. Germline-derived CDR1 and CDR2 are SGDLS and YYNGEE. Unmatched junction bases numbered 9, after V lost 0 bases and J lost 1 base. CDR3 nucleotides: TGTGCCAGCAGCGTAGGATCTGCGACAGGGAGGAACACTGAAGCTTTCTTT. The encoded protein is CASSVGSATGRNTEAFF.

The CDR3 nucleotides are TGCGCCAGCAGCTCGCAGTCCGACAGGGGGCTCTCACCCCTCCACTTT. Its translation is CASSSQSDRGLSPLHF. The V gene is TRBV5-1, the J gene TRBJ1-6, with 10 bases matching TRBD1. The germline V gene has CDR1 SGHRS and CDR2 YFSETQ. This CDR3 has 16 residues. Trimming cost V 3 bases and J 10 bases; bases outside gene matches: 10.

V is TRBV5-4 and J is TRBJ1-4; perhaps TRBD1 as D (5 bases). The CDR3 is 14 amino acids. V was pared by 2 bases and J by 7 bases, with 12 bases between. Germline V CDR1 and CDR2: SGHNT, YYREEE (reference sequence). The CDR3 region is CASSFPGSGEKLFF. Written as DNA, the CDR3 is TGTGCCAGCAGCTTCCCAGGGAGCGGTGAAAAACTGTTTTTT. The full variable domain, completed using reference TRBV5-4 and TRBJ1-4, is ETGVTQSPTHLIKTRGQQVTLRCSSQSGHNTVSWYQQALGQGPQFIFQYYREEENGRGNFPPRFSGLQFPNYSSELNVNALELDDSALYLCASSFPGSGEKLFFGSGTQLSVL.

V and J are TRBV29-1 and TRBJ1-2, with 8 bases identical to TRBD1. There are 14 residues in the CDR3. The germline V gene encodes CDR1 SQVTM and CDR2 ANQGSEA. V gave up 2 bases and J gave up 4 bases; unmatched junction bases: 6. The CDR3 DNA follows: TGCAGCGTTGAAATACAGGGGGAAATCTATGGCTACACCTTC. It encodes CSVEIQGEIYGYTF. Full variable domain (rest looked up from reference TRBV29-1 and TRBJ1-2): SAVISQKPSRDICQRGTSLTIQCQVDSQVTMMFWYRQQPGQSLTLIATANQGSEATYESGFVIDKFPISRPNLTFSTLTVSNMSPEDSSIYLCSVEIQGEIYGYTFGSGTRLTVV.

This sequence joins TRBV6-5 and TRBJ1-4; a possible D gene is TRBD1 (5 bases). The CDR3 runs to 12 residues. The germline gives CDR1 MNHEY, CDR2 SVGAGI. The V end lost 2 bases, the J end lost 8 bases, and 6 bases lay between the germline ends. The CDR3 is CASSYEGEKLFF. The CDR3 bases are TGTGCCAGCAGTTACGAGGGGGAAAAACTGTTTTTT.

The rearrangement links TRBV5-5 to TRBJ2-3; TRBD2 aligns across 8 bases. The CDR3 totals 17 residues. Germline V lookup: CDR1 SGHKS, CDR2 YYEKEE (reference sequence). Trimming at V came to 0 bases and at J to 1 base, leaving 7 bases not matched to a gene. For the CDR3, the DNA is TGTGCCAGCAGCTTGGAGGGATTACTAGCGGGCACAGATACGCAGTATTTT. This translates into CASSLEGLLAGTDTQYF.

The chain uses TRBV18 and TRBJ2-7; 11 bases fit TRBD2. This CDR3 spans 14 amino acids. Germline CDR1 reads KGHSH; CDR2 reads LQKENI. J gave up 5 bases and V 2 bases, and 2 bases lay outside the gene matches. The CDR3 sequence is CASSPGLAGDEQYF. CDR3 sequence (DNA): TGTGCCAGCTCACCAGGACTAGCGGGCGACGAGCAGTACTTC. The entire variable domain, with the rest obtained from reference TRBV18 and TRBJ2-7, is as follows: NAGVMQNPRHLVRRRGQEARLRCSPMKGHSHVYWYRQLPEEGLKFMVYLQKENIIDESGMPKERFSAEFPKEGPSILRIQQVVRGDSAAYFCASSPGLAGDEQYFGPGTRLTVT.

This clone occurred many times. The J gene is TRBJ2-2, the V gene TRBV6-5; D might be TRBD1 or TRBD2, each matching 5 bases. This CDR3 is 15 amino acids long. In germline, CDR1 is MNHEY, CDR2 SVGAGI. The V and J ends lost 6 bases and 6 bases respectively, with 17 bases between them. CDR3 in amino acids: CASSRAIRGAGELFF. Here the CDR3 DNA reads TGTGCCAGCAGCCGTGCGATCCGAGGGGCCGGGGAGCTGTTTTTT.

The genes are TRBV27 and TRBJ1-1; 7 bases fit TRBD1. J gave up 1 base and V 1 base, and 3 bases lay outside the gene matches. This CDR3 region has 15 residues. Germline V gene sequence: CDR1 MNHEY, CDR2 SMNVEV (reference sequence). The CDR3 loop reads CASSLWAGGNTEAFF. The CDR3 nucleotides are TGTGCCAGCAGTTTATGGGCAGGGGGGAACACTGAAGCTTTCTTT.

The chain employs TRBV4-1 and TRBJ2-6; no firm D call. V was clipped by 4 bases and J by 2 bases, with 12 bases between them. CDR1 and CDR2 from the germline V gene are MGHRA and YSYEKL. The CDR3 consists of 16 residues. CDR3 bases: TGCGCCAGCAGCCGTGCTGGAGTCACTGGGGCCAACGTCCTGACTTTC. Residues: CASSRAGVTGANVLTF.

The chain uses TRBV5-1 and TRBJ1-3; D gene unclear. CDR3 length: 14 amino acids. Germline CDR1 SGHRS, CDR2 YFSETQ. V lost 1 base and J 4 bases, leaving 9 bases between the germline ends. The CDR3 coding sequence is TGCGCCAGCAGCTTGTCGGGTGGGGGAAACACCATATATTTT. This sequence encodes CASSLSGGGNTIYF.

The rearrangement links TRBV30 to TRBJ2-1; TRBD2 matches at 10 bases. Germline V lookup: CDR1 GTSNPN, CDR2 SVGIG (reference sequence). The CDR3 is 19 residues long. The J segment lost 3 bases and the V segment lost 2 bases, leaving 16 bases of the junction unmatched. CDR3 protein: CAWSPSPRESSGGYNEQFF. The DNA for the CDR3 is TGTGCCTGGAGTCCCTCTCCCCGGGAGTCTAGCGGGGGCTACAATGAGCAGTTCTTC.

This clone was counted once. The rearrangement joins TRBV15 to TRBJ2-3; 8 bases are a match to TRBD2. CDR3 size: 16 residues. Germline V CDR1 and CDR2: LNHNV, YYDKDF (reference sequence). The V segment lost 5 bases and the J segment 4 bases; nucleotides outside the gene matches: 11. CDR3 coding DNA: TGTGCCACCAGCGGACAACGCGGGGGGATGGCAGATACGCAGTATTTT. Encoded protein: CATSGQRGGMADTQYF.

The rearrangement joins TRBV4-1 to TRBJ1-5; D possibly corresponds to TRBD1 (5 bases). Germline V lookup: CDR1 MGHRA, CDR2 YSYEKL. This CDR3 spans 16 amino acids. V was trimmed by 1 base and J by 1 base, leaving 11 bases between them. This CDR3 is CASSQGRSGSNQPQHF. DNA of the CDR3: TGCGCCAGCAGCCAAGGTCGATCAGGGAGCAATCAGCCCCAGCATTTT.

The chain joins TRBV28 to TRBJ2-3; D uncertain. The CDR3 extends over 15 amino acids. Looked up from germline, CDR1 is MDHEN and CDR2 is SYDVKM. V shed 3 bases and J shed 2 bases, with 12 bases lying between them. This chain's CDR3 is CASSLVRTLTDTQYF. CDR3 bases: TGTGCCAGCAGTTTGGTGAGAACCCTCACAGATACGCAGTATTTT.

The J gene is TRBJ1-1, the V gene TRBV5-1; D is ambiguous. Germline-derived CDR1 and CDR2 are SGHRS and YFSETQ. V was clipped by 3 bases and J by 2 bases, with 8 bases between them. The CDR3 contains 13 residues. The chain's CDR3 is CASSSSTNTEAFF. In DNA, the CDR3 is TGCGCCAGCAGCTCCTCAACAAACACTGAAGCTTTCTTT.

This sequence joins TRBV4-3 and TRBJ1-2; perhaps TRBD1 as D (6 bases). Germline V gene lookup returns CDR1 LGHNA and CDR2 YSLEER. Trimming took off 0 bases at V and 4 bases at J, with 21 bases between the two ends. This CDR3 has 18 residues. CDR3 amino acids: CASSQDPRGGVGSYGYTF. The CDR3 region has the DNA TGCGCCAGCAGCCAAGACCCTAGGGGGGGCGTCGGCAGCTATGGCTACACCTTC.

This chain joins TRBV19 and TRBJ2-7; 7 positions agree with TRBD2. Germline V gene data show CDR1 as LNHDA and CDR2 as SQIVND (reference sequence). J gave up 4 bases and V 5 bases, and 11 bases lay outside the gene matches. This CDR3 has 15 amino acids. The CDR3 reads CASSSFSGELYEQYF. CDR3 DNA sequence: TGTGCCAGTAGTTCCTTCAGCGGGGAACTTTACGAGCAGTACTTC.

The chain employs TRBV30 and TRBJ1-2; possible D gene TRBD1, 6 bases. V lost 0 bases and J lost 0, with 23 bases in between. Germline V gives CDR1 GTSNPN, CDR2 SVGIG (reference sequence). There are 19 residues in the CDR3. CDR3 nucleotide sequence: TGTGCCTGGAGTGTACCTCCGGTTGGAGGGGGATTCACTAACTATGGCTACACCTTC. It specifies CAWSVPPVGGGFTNYGYTF.

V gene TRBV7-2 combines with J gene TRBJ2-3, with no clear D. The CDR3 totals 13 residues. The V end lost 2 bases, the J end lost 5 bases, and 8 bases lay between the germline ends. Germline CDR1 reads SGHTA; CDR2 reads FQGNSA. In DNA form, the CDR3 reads TGTGCCAGCAGCTTAATATGGGAAGATACGCAGTATTTT. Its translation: CASSLIWEDTQYF.

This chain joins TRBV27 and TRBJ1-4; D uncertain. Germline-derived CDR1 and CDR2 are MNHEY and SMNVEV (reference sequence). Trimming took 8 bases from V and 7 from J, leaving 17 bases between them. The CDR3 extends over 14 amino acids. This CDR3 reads CASATPVLREKLFF. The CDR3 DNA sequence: TGTGCCAGCGCGACTCCAGTTTTACGTGAAAAACTGTTTTTT.

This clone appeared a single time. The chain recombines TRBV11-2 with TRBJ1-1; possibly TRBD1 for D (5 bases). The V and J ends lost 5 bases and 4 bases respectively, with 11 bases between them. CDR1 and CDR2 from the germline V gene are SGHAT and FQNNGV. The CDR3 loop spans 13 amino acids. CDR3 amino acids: CASSQGVVTEAFF. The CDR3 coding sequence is TGTGCCAGCAGCCAGGGCGTGGTCACTGAAGCTTTCTTT.